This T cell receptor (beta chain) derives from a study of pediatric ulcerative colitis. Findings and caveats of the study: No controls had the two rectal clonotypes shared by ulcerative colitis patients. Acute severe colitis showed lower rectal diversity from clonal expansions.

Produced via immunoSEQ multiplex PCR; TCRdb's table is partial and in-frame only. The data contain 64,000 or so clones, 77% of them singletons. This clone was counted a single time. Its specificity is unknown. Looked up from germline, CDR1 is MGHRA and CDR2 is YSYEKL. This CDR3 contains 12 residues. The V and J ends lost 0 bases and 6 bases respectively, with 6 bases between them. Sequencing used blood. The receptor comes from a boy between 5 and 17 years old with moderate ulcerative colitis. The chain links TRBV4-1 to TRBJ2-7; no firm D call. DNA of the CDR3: TGCGCCAGCAGCCAAGATCGTGGCGAGCAGTACTTC. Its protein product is CASSQDRGEQYF.